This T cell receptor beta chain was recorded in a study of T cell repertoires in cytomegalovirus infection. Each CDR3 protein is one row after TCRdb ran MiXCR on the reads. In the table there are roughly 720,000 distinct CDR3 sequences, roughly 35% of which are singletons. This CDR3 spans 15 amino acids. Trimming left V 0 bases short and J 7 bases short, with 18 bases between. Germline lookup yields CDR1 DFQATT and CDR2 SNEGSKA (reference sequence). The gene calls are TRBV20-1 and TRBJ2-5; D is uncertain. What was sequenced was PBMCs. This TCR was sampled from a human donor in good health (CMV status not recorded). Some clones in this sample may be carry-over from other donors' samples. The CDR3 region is CSARDFPVPSRTQYF. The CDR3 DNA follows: TGCAGTGCTAGAGATTTCCCCGTCCCATCCCGGACCCAGTACTTC.